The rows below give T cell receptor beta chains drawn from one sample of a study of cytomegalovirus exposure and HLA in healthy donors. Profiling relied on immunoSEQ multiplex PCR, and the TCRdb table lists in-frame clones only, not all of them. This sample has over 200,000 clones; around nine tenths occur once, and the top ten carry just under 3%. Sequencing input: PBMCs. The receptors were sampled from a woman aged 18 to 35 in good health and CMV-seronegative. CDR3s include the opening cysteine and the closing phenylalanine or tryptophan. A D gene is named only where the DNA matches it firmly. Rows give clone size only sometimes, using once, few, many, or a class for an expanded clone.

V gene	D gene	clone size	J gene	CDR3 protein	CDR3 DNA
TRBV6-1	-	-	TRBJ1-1	CASSYGQNTEAFF	TGTGCCAGCAGTTATGGACAGAACACTGAAGCTTTCTTT
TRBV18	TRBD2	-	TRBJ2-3	CASSPGLVPDTQYF	TGTGCCAGCTCACCCGGACTAGTTCCAGATACGCAGTATTTT
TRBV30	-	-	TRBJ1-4	CAWSPIQGRLFF	TGTGCCTGGAGTCCGATACAGGGTAGACTGTTTTTT
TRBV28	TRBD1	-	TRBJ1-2	CASSLLTRGRGNYGYTF	TGTGCCAGCAGTTTACTAACGAGGGGCAGGGGGAACTATGGCTACACCTTC
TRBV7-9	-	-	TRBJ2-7	CASSLEQGGSYEQYF	TGTGCCAGCAGCTTGGAGCAGGGGGGATCCTACGAGCAGTACTTC
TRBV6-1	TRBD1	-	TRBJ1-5	CASSEPTRDRLRDEPIQPQHF	TGTGCCAGCAGTGAACCCACCCGGGACAGGCTCCGGGACGAACCTATTCAGCCCCAGCATTTT
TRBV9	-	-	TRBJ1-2	CASSPRDNYGYTF	TGTGCCAGCAGCCCTAGAGACAACTATGGCTACACCTTC
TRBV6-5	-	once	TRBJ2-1	CAIRTGGAYNEQFF	TGTGCCATCAGGACCGGAGGCGCATACAATGAGCAGTTCTTC
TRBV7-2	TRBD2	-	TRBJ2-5	CASSLFGGGQETQYF	TGTGCCAGCAGCTTATTCGGGGGGGGACAAGAGACCCAGTACTTC
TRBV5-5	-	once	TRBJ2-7	CASSLSGDYEQYF	TGTGCCAGCAGCTTGTCAGGGGACTACGAGCAGTACTTC
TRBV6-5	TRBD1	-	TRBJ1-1	CASRSRGTEAFF	TGTGCCAGCAGATCCAGGGGGACTGAAGCTTTCTTT
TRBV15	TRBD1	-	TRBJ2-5	CATSRSRMGTAQETQYF	TGTGCCACCAGCAGATCCCGAATGGGGACAGCTCAAGAGACCCAGTACTTC
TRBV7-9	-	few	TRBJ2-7	CASSLARTGPYEQYF	TGTGCCAGCAGCTTAGCTCGTACAGGTCCCTACGAGCAGTACTTC
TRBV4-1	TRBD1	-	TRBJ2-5	CASSQADRQGETQYF	TGCGCCAGCAGCCAAGCGGACAGGCAAGGCGAGACCCAGTACTTC
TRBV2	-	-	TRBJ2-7	CASSEGPSYEQYF	TGTGCCAGCAGTGAAGGTCCATCCTACGAGCAGTACTTC
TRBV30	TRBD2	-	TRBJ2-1	CAWSLAGDLNEQFF	TGTGCCTGGAGTCTGGCGGGGGACCTCAATGAGCAGTTCTTC
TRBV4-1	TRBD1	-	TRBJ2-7	CASSQIQGVGEQYF	TGCGCCAGCAGCCAAATACAGGGGGTGGGGGAGCAGTACTTC
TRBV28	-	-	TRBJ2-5	CASSKGGGETQYF	TGTGCCAGCAGTAAGGGAGGGGGGGAGACCCAGTACTTC
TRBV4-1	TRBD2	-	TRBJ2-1	CASSQDIAPGLAGGLTYNEQFF	TGCGCCAGCAGCCAAGATATCGCCCCGGGACTAGCGGGAGGCCTTACCTACAATGAGCAGTTCTTC
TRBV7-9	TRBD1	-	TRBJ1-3	CASSTRTGQGNTIYF	TGTGCCAGCAGCACTAGGACAGGCCAAGGAAACACCATATATTTT
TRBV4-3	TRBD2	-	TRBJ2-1	CASSQPTGTSNEQFF	TGCGCCAGCAGCCAACCCACCGGGACTAGCAATGAGCAGTTCTTC
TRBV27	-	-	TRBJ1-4	CASRPGSGTTNEKLFF	TGTGCCAGCAGACCCGGGAGTGGAACAACTAATGAAAAACTGTTTTTT
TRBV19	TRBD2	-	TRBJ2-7	CATDSGRVHEQYF	TGTGCCACCGATAGCGGGAGAGTCCACGAGCAGTACTTC
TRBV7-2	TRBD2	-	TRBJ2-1	CASSLVSGGSYNEQFF	TGTGCCAGCAGCTTAGTAAGCGGGGGGTCCTACAATGAGCAGTTCTTC
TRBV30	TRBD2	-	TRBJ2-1	CAWSPTSGSSYNEQFF	TGTGCCTGGAGTCCGACTAGCGGAAGCTCCTACAATGAGCAGTTCTTC
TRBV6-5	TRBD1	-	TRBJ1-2	CASTKTGVFGYTF	TGTGCCAGCACCAAGACAGGGGTTTTTGGCTACACCTTC
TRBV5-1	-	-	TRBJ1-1	CASSLGGGEGNTEAFF	TGCGCCAGCAGCTTGGGGGGCGGGGAAGGGAACACTGAAGCTTTCTTT
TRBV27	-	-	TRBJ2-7	CASGSRGRSYEQYF	TGTGCCAGCGGAAGTAGGGGCAGATCCTACGAGCAGTACTTC
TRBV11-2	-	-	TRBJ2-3	CASSLTGQRTDTQYF	TGTGCCAGCAGCCTCACTGGACAGCGCACAGATACGCAGTATTTT
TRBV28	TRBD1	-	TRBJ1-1	CASSPGQTRMNTEAFF	TGTGCCAGCAGTCCGGGACAGACGCGGATGAACACTGAAGCTTTCTTT
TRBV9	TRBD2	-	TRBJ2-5	CASSVGDLSGTQETQYF	TGTGCCAGCAGCGTAGGGGACCTTAGCGGGACACAAGAGACCCAGTACTTC
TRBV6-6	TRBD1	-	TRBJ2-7	CASSSPGQGPYEQYF	TGTGCCAGCAGTTCTCCGGGACAGGGGCCCTACGAGCAGTACTTC
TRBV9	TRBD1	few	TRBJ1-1	CASSVQTGTNTEAFF	TGTGCCAGCAGCGTACAGACAGGGACGAACACTGAAGCTTTCTTT
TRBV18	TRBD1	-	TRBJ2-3	CASSAGQGNSDTQYF	TGTGCCAGCTCGGCTGGACAGGGCAATTCAGATACGCAGTATTTT
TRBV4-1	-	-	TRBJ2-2	CASSHTSVRNTGELFF	TGCGCCAGCAGCCACACATCCGTCCGTAACACCGGGGAGCTGTTTTTT
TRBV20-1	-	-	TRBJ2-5	CSAPTGSAQYF	TGCAGTGCCCCAACAGGGTCGGCCCAGTACTTC
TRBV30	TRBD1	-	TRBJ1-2	CAWSFEQGDGYTF	TGTGCCTGGAGCTTTGAACAGGGGGACGGCTACACCTTC
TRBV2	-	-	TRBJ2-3	CASSAWTTRVTDTQYF	TGTGCCAGCAGCGCATGGACTACCCGAGTGACAGATACGCAGTATTTT
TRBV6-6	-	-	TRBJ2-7	CASSSLGSYEQYF	TGTGCCAGCAGTTCCCTCGGCTCCTACGAGCAGTACTTC
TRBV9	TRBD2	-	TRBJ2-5	CASSVIAGDGTQYF	TGTGCCAGCAGCGTCATTGCGGGAGATGGGACCCAGTACTTC
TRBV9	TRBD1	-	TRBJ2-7	CASSAGSGTGAPYEQYF	TGTGCCAGCAGCGCTGGGTCGGGGACAGGGGCACCCTACGAGCAGTACTTC
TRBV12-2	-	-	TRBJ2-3	CASRLGGTWTSTSTDTQYF	TGTGCAAGTCGCTTAGGAGGGACGTGGACTAGTACTAGCACAGATACGCAGTATTTT
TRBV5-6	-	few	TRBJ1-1	CASSLGSGKTEAFF	TGTGCCAGCAGCTTGGGATCGGGTAAGACTGAAGCTTTCTTT
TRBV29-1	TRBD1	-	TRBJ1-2	CSGGDRVHGYTF	TGCAGCGGGGGAGACAGGGTCCATGGCTACACCTTC
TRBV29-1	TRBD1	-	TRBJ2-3	CSHTDRAKATDTQYF	TGCAGCCATACGGACAGGGCCAAAGCCACAGATACGCAGTATTTT
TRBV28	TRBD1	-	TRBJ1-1	CASSFSHRGEAFF	TGTGCCAGCAGTTTTAGCCACAGGGGTGAAGCTTTCTTT
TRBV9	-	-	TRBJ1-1	CASSVNEGTTEAFF	TGTGCCAGCAGCGTAAATGAGGGCACCACTGAAGCTTTCTTT
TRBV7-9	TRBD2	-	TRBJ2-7	CASSSTKRGTSYEQYF	TGTGCCAGCAGCTCCACCAAGCGGGGTACTTCCTACGAGCAGTACTTC
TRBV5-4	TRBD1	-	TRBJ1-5	CASSLGGQGDNQPQHF	TGTGCCAGCAGCTTGGGGGGACAGGGAGACAATCAGCCCCAGCATTTT
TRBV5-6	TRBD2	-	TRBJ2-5	CASSATSGSLETQYF	TGTGCCAGCAGCGCGACTAGCGGGAGTTTGGAGACCCAGTACTTC
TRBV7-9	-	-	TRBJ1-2	CASSLETYVYGYTF	TGTGCCAGCAGCTTAGAGACATATGTCTATGGCTACACCTTC
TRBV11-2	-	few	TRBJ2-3	CASSLRFGGGTDTQYF	TGTGCCAGCAGCTTACGTTTCGGGGGAGGCACAGATACGCAGTATTTT